This is a list of T cell receptor beta chains from one sample in a study of shared clonotypes between healthy human individuals. Assay: immunoSEQ multiplex PCR; the TCRdb copy retains only in-frame clones and omits some. The repertoire holds around 2.5 million clones, with 80% to 95% as singletons. Specimen: naive CD4+ T cells from PBMCs. These receptors were obtained from a man between 18 and 29 years old in good health. Some clones in this sample may be carry-over from other donors' samples. The CDR3 runs from the conserved cysteine through the conserved F or W. D genes are given only for firm matches. Some rows mark clone size as missing; the rest say once, few, many or name a class of expanded clone.

v_call	d_call	cdr3_length	clone_size	j_call	cdr3_aa	cdr3_nt
TRBV14	NA	16	NA	TRBJ2-1	CASSQARRQVYNEQFF	TGTGCCAGCAGCCAAGCAAGGAGACAGGTTTACAATGAGCAGTTCTTC
TRBV29-1	TRBD2	14	NA	TRBJ2-5	CSVEESGRGETQYF	TGCAGCGTTGAAGAGAGCGGGAGAGGAGAGACCCAATACTTC
TRBV2	NA	15	once	TRBJ1-5	CASSEFPQGGQPQHF	TGTGCCAGCAGTGAATTCCCACAAGGAGGTCAGCCCCAGCATTTT
TRBV7-9	NA	15	NA	TRBJ2-2	CASSPPGHNTGELFF	TGTGCCAGCAGCCCTCCGGGACACAACACCGGGGAGCTGTTTTTT
TRBV5-1	TRBD1	13	NA	TRBJ1-2	CASSGQGAGGYTF	TGCGCCAGCAGCGGACAGGGGGCAGGTGGCTACACCTTC
TRBV7-9	TRBD1	19	NA	TRBJ2-2	CASSLGTGANMHFPGELFF	TGTGCCAGCAGCTTAGGGACAGGGGCTAACATGCATTTCCCCGGGGAGCTGTTTTTT
TRBV28	TRBD2	20	NA	TRBJ2-1	CASSLSGGTSGRSSYNEQFF	TGTGCCAGCAGTTTATCGGGAGGGACTAGCGGGAGAAGCTCCTACAATGAGCAGTTCTTC
TRBV7-3	NA	14	NA	TRBJ2-3	CASSLMRPDDTQYF	TGTGCCAGCAGCTTAATGCGCCCCGATGATACGCAGTATTTT
TRBV7-2	TRBD1	19	NA	TRBJ2-4	CASSASGGTGLLAKNIQYF	TGTGCCAGCAGCGCCTCTGGAGGGACAGGCCTTCTAGCCAAAAACATTCAGTACTTC
TRBV27	TRBD1	14	once	TRBJ2-7	CASSPRDSYYEQYF	TGTGCCAGCAGTCCCAGGGACAGCTACTACGAGCAGTACTTC
TRBV6-6	TRBD1	14	NA	TRBJ2-7	CASRETGGVYEQYF	TGTGCCAGCAGAGAGACAGGGGGCGTCTACGAGCAGTACTTC
TRBV28	NA	12	NA	TRBJ1-3	CASSGVRNTIYF	TGTGCCAGCAGCGGGGTTAGAAACACCATATATTTT
TRBV2	NA	13	NA	TRBJ2-1	CASPGHRGNEQFF	TGTGCCAGCCCCGGACACCGGGGCAATGAGCAGTTCTTC
TRBV27	TRBD1	13	NA	TRBJ1-4	CATPLSLPRDRGF	TGTGCCACCCCTTTAAGCCTTCCTCGGGACAGGGGTTTT
TRBV28	NA	12	NA	TRBJ1-1	CASSSGRPEAFF	TGTGCCAGCAGTTCCGGCCGCCCTGAAGCTTTCTTT
TRBV29-1	TRBD1	14	NA	TRBJ1-1	CSADLGQGVSGTFF	TGCAGCGCCGATTTGGGACAGGGGGTTTCAGGGACTTTCTTT
TRBV4-3	TRBD2	15	few	TRBJ2-1	CASSLTSGSQSEQFF	TGCGCCAGCAGCCTGACTAGCGGGAGTCAAAGTGAGCAGTTCTTC
TRBV10-3	TRBD1	15	NA	TRBJ2-3	CAIRMDRGNTDTQYF	TGTGCCATCAGGATGGACAGGGGAAACACAGATACGCAGTATTTT
TRBV6-6	TRBD1	14	once	TRBJ1-5	CASRTRTGDQPQHF	TGTGCCAGCAGGACACGGACAGGGGATCAGCCCCAGCATTTT
TRBV7-9	TRBD1	15	NA	TRBJ1-2	CASSSWTGINYGYTF	TGTGCCAGCAGCTCCTGGACAGGGATTAACTATGGCTACACCTTC
TRBV18	TRBD1	15	NA	TRBJ2-7	CASSVHLGQTDEQYF	TGTGCCAGCTCGGTCCACCTGGGACAGACCGACGAGCAGTACTTC
TRBV5-4	TRBD2	14	NA	TRBJ2-5	CASSLVGGIETQYF	TGTGCCAGCAGCTTGGTGGGGGGGATTGAGACCCAGTACTTC
TRBV30	NA	13	NA	TRBJ1-1	CAWSLTVNTEAFF	TGTGCCTGGAGTCTAACAGTGAACACTGAAGCTTTCTTT
TRBV7-8	TRBD2	15	once	TRBJ2-1	CASSGRTSGTNEQFF	TGTGCCAGCAGCGGAAGGACTAGCGGGACTAATGAGCAGTTCTTC
TRBV29-1	NA	8	NA	TRBJ2-3	CSSDTQYF	TGCAGTTCAGATACGCAGTATTTT
TRBV6-6	TRBD1	13	NA	TRBJ1-1	CASSSLGGPEAFF	TGTGCCAGCAGTTCGCTAGGGGGCCCCGAAGCTTTCTTT
TRBV30	NA	13	NA	TRBJ2-1	CAWSSGGTYEQFF	TGTGCCTGGAGTTCTGGCGGGACCTATGAGCAGTTCTTC